Listed below are T cell receptor beta chains from one sample, sequenced in a study of cytomegalovirus exposure and HLA in healthy donors. TCRdb's copy holds only in-frame clones and misses some; the assay was immunoSEQ multiplex PCR. Of more than 100,000 clones detected, 60% to 85% appear once; the ten largest clones hold about 1.7%. The source material was PBMCs. These receptors were collected from a female donor in good health and CMV-seropositive. The CDR3 runs from the conserved cysteine through the conserved F or W. Each record gives: D gene, J gene, V gene, clone size, CDR3 DNA, CDR3 protein. The D gene is left open where the match is weak. Where a row states a size, it is once, few, many or the class of an expanded clone; other rows omit it.

NA | TRBJ1-5 | TRBV12-2 | NA | TGTGCAAGTCGCCTGGCGGGCAATCAGCCCCAGCATTTT | CASRLAGNQPQHF
NA | TRBJ1-4 | TRBV9 | NA | TGTGCCAGCAGCGCTACAGGGTCTAATGAAAAACTGTTTTTT | CASSATGSNEKLFF
TRBD1 | TRBJ1-1 | TRBV9 | NA | TGTGCCAGCAGCTCCCAGGGGGGTGGAACTGAAGCTTTCTTT | CASSSQGGGTEAFF
NA | TRBJ1-2 | TRBV11-2 | NA | TGTGCCAGCAGCTTAGTAGGCAGGGGCGTCGGGTCCAGGAGTGGCTACACCTTC | CASSLVGRGVGSRSGYTF
TRBD2 | TRBJ2-7 | TRBV9 | once | TGTGCCAGCAGCGTAGGCGGGACTAGCCCCGAGCAGTACTTC | CASSVGGTSPEQYF
NA | TRBJ2-7 | TRBV6-5 | NA | TGTGCCAGCAAGCAAAAACGGGGAATCTACGAGCAGTACTTC | CASKQKRGIYEQYF
TRBD1 | TRBJ2-6 | TRBV14 | NA | TGTGCCAGCAGCCAGGCAGGACAGGGTCGCTCTGGGGCCAACGTCCTGACTTTC | CASSQAGQGRSGANVLTF
NA | TRBJ2-7 | TRBV15 | NA | TGTGCCACCAGCAGAGATGAGGGGGGGCCTTGGGAGCAGTACTTC | CATSRDEGGPWEQYF
NA | TRBJ2-3 | TRBV7-3 | NA | TGTGCCAGCAGTGACCCCGGGGGAGTAGATACGCAGTATTTT | CASSDPGGVDTQYF
TRBD2 | TRBJ2-3 | TRBV27 | NA | TGTGCCAGCAGTTATAGCGGGGGCACAGATACGCAGTATTTT | CASSYSGGTDTQYF
NA | TRBJ1-4 | TRBV15 | NA | TGTGCCACCAGCACACGGTTTGGCCCGGAGGCTGAAAAACTGTTTTTT | CATSTRFGPEAEKLFF
NA | TRBJ2-7 | TRBV27 | few | TGTGCCAGCAGAACCTTGGACAGCTACGAGCAGTACTTC | CASRTLDSYEQYF
NA | TRBJ2-5 | TRBV6-5 | NA | TGTGCCAGCAGTTACTCGATTCCAGGAGAGACCCAGTACTTC | CASSYSIPGETQYF
NA | TRBJ2-7 | TRBV7-2 | NA | TGTGCCAGCAGCATAGCCACGGGAAGCTCCTACGAGCAGTACTTC | CASSIATGSSYEQYF
TRBD2 | TRBJ2-3 | TRBV5-1 | few | TGCGCCAGCAGCTTGGGCGCTAGCGGGAGCACAGATACGCAGTATTTT | CASSLGASGSTDTQYF
TRBD1 | TRBJ1-2 | TRBV6-5 | NA | TGTGCCAGCAGTTATTACGGACAGGGGCAGGATGGCTACACCTTC | CASSYYGQGQDGYTF
NA | TRBJ2-7 | TRBV6-6 | NA | TGTGCCAGCAGTTACTCAGGACAGCGATCCTACGAGCAGTACTTC | CASSYSGQRSYEQYF
NA | TRBJ1-5 | TRBV6-6 | NA | TGTGCCAGCAGTTACTCCAGGGTGTATCAGCCCCAGCATTTT | CASSYSRVYQPQHF
NA | TRBJ1-4 | TRBV28 | NA | TGTGCCAGCAGAGGGGTTTCTCAGGAAAAACTGTTTTTT | CASRGVSQEKLFF
TRBD2 | TRBJ2-1 | TRBV2 | NA | TGTGCCAGCAGTCATGGGGCGGGAGGGCCCCTCGAGCAGTTCTTC | CASSHGAGGPLEQFF
NA | TRBJ2-3 | TRBV7-9 | NA | TGTTCCAGCAGAGGCCCAGCGGTCCCTAGCACAGATACGCAGTATTTT | CSSRGPAVPSTDTQYF
NA | TRBJ1-3 | TRBV6-1 | NA | TGTGCCAGCAGTTTGCGACAGAGCTCTGGAAACACCATATATTTT | CASSLRQSSGNTIYF
NA | TRBJ1-3 | TRBV7-2 | NA | TGTGCCAGCAGCCTGCAGGGCACTCTCTCTGGAAACACCATATATTTT | CASSLQGTLSGNTIYF